A selection of T cell receptor beta chains follows, all from one sample in a study of shared clonotypes between healthy human individuals. Clones were sequenced by immunoSEQ multiplex PCR, and TCRdb holds only the in-frame ones, with some missing. The sample lists about 1.4 million clones, around 97% occurring once. Material: naive CD4+ T cells sorted from blood. These receptors all come from a man younger than 40 in good health. Each CDR3 is given with its conserved first and last residue. D genes are given only for firm matches.

j_call | v_call | d_call | cdr3_nt | cdr3_aa
TRBJ2-2 | TRBV6-1 | - | TGTGCCGGCACTGAACAGGGAGCCGGGACCGGGGAGCTGTTTTTT | CAGTEQGAGTGELFF
TRBJ2-3 | TRBV21-1 | - | TGTGCCAGCAGCCCCCGTAGGGAGACAGATACGCAGTATTTT | CASSPRRETDTQYF
TRBJ2-3 | TRBV6-5 | - | TGTGCCAGCAGTTCACGCGCGGGCGGGGTTGGAGATACGCAGTATTTT | CASSSRAGGVGDTQYF
TRBJ2-3 | TRBV5-5 | TRBD2 | TGTGCCAGCATCCCTCGGGGGGGGGATACGCAGTATTTT | CASIPRGGDTQYF
TRBJ1-2 | TRBV4-1 | - | TGCGCCAGCAGCCAAGAGGGGGGGCAGGGCTGGGGCTACACCTTC | CASSQEGGQGWGYTF
TRBJ1-5 | TRBV30 | - | TGTGCCTGGAGTCTGGGGAAGCGAAATCAGCCCCAGCATTTT | CAWSLGKRNQPQHF
TRBJ2-1 | TRBV19 | TRBD2 | TGTGCCAGTAACTCAATGGGACTAGCGGGAGCCGAGCAGTTCTTC | CASNSMGLAGAEQFF
TRBJ1-5 | TRBV30 | - | TGTGCCTGGAGTGGGGCCGATCAGCCCCAGCATTTT | CAWSGADQPQHF
TRBJ1-1 | TRBV6-1 | TRBD1 | TGTGCCGCTCGCTACCAGGGGGCGCCCACTGAAGCTTTCTTT | CAARYQGAPTEAFF
TRBJ2-5 | TRBV6-5 | - | TGTGCCAGCAGTTACTCGACCGAGACCCAGTACTTC | CASSYSTETQYF
TRBJ1-1 | TRBV10-1 | - | TGCGCCAGCAGCCCTACAGGGAGCCGTGAAGCTTTCTTT | CASSPTGSREAFF
TRBJ1-3 | TRBV28 | - | TGTGCCAGCAGTTTCCTCATACAGGGAAACACCATATATTTT | CASSFLIQGNTIYF
TRBJ1-2 | TRBV5-1 | TRBD1 | TGCGCCAGCAGCGTGGACAGGGGTTTGTTTGGCTACACCTTC | CASSVDRGLFGYTF
TRBJ2-7 | TRBV5-1 | - | TGCGCCAGCAGCTTGGCCGCGGCTAGCGTCTTTCACGAGCAGTACTTC | CASSLAAASVFHEQYF
TRBJ2-1 | TRBV19 | TRBD2 | TGTGCCACTTCTAGCGGGAGGGCCGGTAACAATGAGCAGTTCTTC | CATSSGRAGNNEQFF
TRBJ2-1 | TRBV18 | TRBD1 | TGTGCCAGCTCACATTCGACAGGGGACGATGAGCAGTTCTTC | CASSHSTGDDEQFF
TRBJ1-4 | TRBV5-1 | TRBD1 | TGCGCCAGCAGCTTGGGCGGACAGGGGGCAGTAAAACTGTTTTTT | CASSLGGQGAVKLFF
TRBJ1-5 | TRBV5-5 | - | TGTGCCAGCAGCGCGGGACTGATTAGCAATCAGCCCCAGCATTTT | CASSAGLISNQPQHF
TRBJ1-2 | TRBV6-1 | TRBD1 | TGTGCCAGCAGCAGGACAGGGCCACCTCCTGTTGACTACACCTTC | CASSRTGPPPVDYTF